One and the same sample provided the 18 T cell receptor beta chains below, sequenced in a study of prognosis after radiotherapy for stage I lung cancer. Genomic DNA was subjected to two-round multiplex PCR for amplification of TCR beta CDR3. First-round PCR employed TRBV- and TRBJ-specific primers for each gene. TCRdb called the multiplex PCR reads again in MiXCR, with one record for every CDR3 protein. This table holds over 45,000 distinct CDR3 sequences, about 25% found once. Here the sequenced sample was PBMCs, taken before or after stereotactic body radiation therapy (not recorded which). The receptors were sampled from a donor at least 50 years old with non-small cell lung cancer.

As regards this clonotype: It may be a read error: a sequence one base away is much more abundant. This chain joins TRBV5-4 and TRBJ2-7; 7 bases match TRBD2. V was pared by 0 bases and J by 7 bases, with 7 bases of the junction left unmatched. Germline V gene data show CDR1 as SGHNT and CDR2 as YYREEE (reference sequence). This CDR3 is 14 amino acids long. The CDR3 loop is CASSLGLALEEQYF. The CDR3 nucleotides read TGTGCCAGCAGCTTGGGACTAGCCCTCGAAGAGCAGTACTTC.

This clonotype was found many times. The chain joins TRBV29-1 to TRBJ1-3; D gene uncertain. Germline V lookup: CDR1 SQVTM, CDR2 ANQGSEA. V gave up 2 bases and J gave up 3 bases, with 8 bases separating them. This CDR3 has 13 amino acids. In DNA form, the CDR3 reads TGCAGCGTTGAAAAGGGTAGTGGAAACACCATATATTTT. As protein: CSVEKGSGNTIYF.

This clonotype was recorded many times. V and J are TRBV7-9 and TRBJ1-4; D call uncertain. Trimming removed 0 bases at V and 3 bases at J, with 8 bases between. The CDR3 is 15 residues long. Germline V gene data show CDR1 as SEHNR and CDR2 as FQNEAQ (reference sequence). CDR3 nucleotides: TGTGCCAGCAGCTTAGCCCCCGGATCTAATGAAAAACTGTTTTTT. Its translation is CASSLAPGSNEKLFF.

The V gene is TRBV11-2, the J gene TRBJ2-4, with D possibly called TRBD1 or TRBD2 (6 bases each). The CDR3 spans 15 residues. The germline V gene encodes CDR1 SGHAT and CDR2 FQNNGV. Trimming shortened V by 5 bases and J by 6 bases, and 17 bases separated the two germline ends. The CDR3 spells CASSEGWGRGNIQYF. The CDR3 DNA follows: TGTGCCAGCAGCGAAGGTTGGGGGCGGGGAAACATTCAGTACTTC.

The table lists this clonotype with many counts. The V gene is TRBV4-3, the J gene TRBJ2-2; D might be TRBD2 (5 bases). With 1 base removed from V and 2 bases from J, the gap between germline ends came to 8 bases. Per the germline V gene, CDR1 is LGHNA and CDR2 is YSLEER. This CDR3 is 15 amino acids long. CDR3 nucleotide sequence: TGCGCCAGCAGCCAAGCCCGGACTAACACCGGGGAGCTGTTTTTT. Translated, it gives CASSQARTNTGELFF.

At least ten counts were recorded for this clonotype. The chain links TRBV7-2 to TRBJ2-3; TRBD2 matches at 9 bases. With 2 bases clipped from V and 4 bases from J, the junction kept 7 bases outside the gene matches. Per germline, CDR1 SGHTA and CDR2 FQGNSA. This CDR3 comprises 16 residues. The CDR3 DNA sequence: TGTGCCAGCAGCTTACGGGGCGGGGGGGCCGCAGATACGCAGTATTTT. This codes for CASSLRGGGAADTQYF.

DNA of the CDR3: TGTGCCAGCAGCTTGGCCGGGACTAGCGGAAACACCGGGGAGCTGTTTTTT. Translation gives CASSLAGTSGNTGELFF. The V call is TRBV5-4, the J call TRBJ2-2; 11 nucleotides line up with TRBD2. CDR3 length: 17 amino acids. The V gene's germline CDR1 is SGHNT and CDR2 YYREEE (reference sequence). The ends lost 0 bases at V and 2 bases at J; junction bases unmatched: 3.

Notes on this clonotype: A far larger clone differs by one base, so this is likely a read error. The rearrangement joins TRBV6-8 to TRBJ1-2; a weak D match, TRBD1 (5 bases). The germline V gene encodes CDR1 MNHGY and CDR2 SAAAGT. The CDR3 contains 16 residues. Trimming pared 6 bases from V and 9 bases from J, leaving 26 bases between. The CDR3 here is CASSPSGPSAGHCYTF. CDR3 nucleotide sequence: TGTGCCAGCAGCCCCTCGGGACCGTCTGCCGGGCATTGCTACACCTTC.

On this clonotype: A read error may account for a junction end that differs from germline. The chain uses TRBV11-2 and TRBJ2-2; 7 positions agree with TRBD2. The CDR3 has 14 residues. Germline values: CDR1 SGHAT, CDR2 FQNNGV. In DNA form, the CDR3 reads TGTGACAGCAGCTCCGGGACTAAGACCGGGGAGCTATTTTTT. It yields the protein CDSSSGTKTGELFF. Looking up the rest from reference TRBV11-2 and TRBJ2-2 gives the full variable domain: EAGVAQSPRYKIIEKRQSVAFWCNPISGHATLYWYQQILGQGPKLLIQFQNNGVVDDSQLPKDRFSAERLKGVDSTLKIQPAKLEDSAVYLCDSSSGTKTGELFFGEGSRLTVL.

In the case of this clonotype: The conserved final phenylalanine or tryptophan is absent from the CDR3, which likely points to a read error. The chain couples TRBV27 to TRBJ2-3, with 9 nucleotides matching TRBD2. J was trimmed by 4 bases and V by 3 bases; bases with no gene match: 14. The CDR3 sequence is 18 residues long. The germline gives CDR1 MNHEY, CDR2 SMNVEV (reference sequence). The CDR3, as DNA: TGTGCCAGCAGTTTTGCTGTAGGAGGCGGGGGGGCGGCAGATACGCAGTATTCT. As protein: CASSFAVGGGGAADTQYS.

This clonotype was counted ten times or more. It may be a read error: a sequence one base away is much more abundant. J is TRBJ2-1 and V is TRBV27, with D tentatively TRBD2 (6 bases). The CDR3 length is 16 residues. Trimming left V 5 bases short and J 0 bases short, with 14 bases between. Germline CDR1 and CDR2: MNHEY and SMNVEV (reference sequence). The chain's CDR3 is CASSPLAGRSYNEQFF. CDR3 DNA: TGTGCCAGCAGTCCCCTGGCGGGACGCTCCTACAATGAGCAGTTCTTC.

This clonotype was seen many times. The chain has TRBV6-5 and TRBJ1-1, with no clear D. Germline assignment: CDR1 MNHEY and CDR2 SVGAGI. V was pared by 4 bases and J by 5 bases, with 11 bases between. CDR3 length: 13 amino acids. The CDR3 DNA sequence: TGTGCCAGCAGTTTACTAAGGGAGACTGAAGCTTTCTTT. Translating gives CASSLLRETEAFF.

In this sample, this clonotype turned up many times. Here the CDR3 reads CASSYTSGQSITFSGNTIYF. The CDR3 DNA reads as TGTGCCAGCAGTTACACCTCGGGACAGTCCATAACGTTCTCTGGAAACACCATATATTTT. The chain is built from TRBV6-5 and TRBJ1-3; TRBD1 matches at 7 bases. V lost 2 bases, J lost 0 bases, and 16 bases stayed unmatched. The CDR3 is 20 amino acids. The germline gives CDR1 MNHEY, CDR2 SVGAGI.

This clonotype was detected ten times or more. The V gene is TRBV7-2, the J gene TRBJ1-1, with D unresolved. The germline V gene has CDR1 SGHTA and CDR2 FQGNSA. V lost 5 bases and J lost 7, with 14 bases in between. This CDR3 has 13 amino acids. The CDR3 region has the DNA TGTGCCAGCAGCGGATCTAGGGCTGGTGAAGCTTTCTTT. It encodes CASSGSRAGEAFF.

This clonotype showed up just a few times. The CDR3 sequence is CASSQGLLARVDEQFF. The CDR3 region has the DNA TGCGCCAGCAGCCAAGGGTTACTAGCACGAGTAGATGAGCAGTTCTTC. The genes are TRBV4-3 and TRBJ2-1, with a tentative D call TRBD2 (6 bases). With 1 base removed from V and 8 bases from J, the gap between germline ends came to 18 bases. The CDR3 sequence is 16 residues long. Germline V lookup: CDR1 LGHNA, CDR2 YSLEER.

Of note for this clonotype: A much larger clonotype is one base distant, so this may be a read error. V and J are TRBV7-6 and TRBJ1-1; possible D gene TRBD1, 6 bases. The CDR3 spans 15 residues. Germline-derived CDR1 and CDR2 are SGHVS and FNYEAQ. The CDR3 sequence is CASSFWGARCTEALF. CDR3 DNA sequence: TGTGCCAGCAGCTTCTGGGGGGCGCGGTGCACTGAAGCTTTATTT.

This clonotype occurred many times. The V gene is TRBV12-3 or TRBV12-4, the J gene TRBJ2-5; D call uncertain. This CDR3 comprises 14 residues. V was cut by 0 bases and J by 2 bases, with 7 bases left in between. The CDR3 here is CASSLAQLQETQYF. DNA of the CDR3: TGTGCCAGCAGTTTAGCACAGCTACAAGAGACCCAGTACTTC.

The sample holds many counts of this clonotype. The chain employs TRBV3-1 and TRBJ2-3, with 9 bases lining up with TRBD1. The CDR3 is 17 amino acids. The junction had 10 bases not matched to a gene; V was cut back by 1 base and J by 5 bases. In germline, CDR1 is LGHDT, CDR2 YNNKEL (reference sequence). CDR3 sequence: CASSQGGNRGRQDTQYF. The DNA of the CDR3 is TGTGCCAGCAGCCAAGGCGGCAACAGGGGGCGCCAAGATACGCAGTATTTT.